Below, one T cell receptor (beta chain) is given with its context. The sample belongs to a study of radiation and T cells in renal cell carcinoma. About the research overall: Nephrectomy followed 15 Gy stereotactic body radiation by 4 weeks.

Time point here: blood 2 weeks post-SBRT. The treatment was: 15 Gy SBRT to primary tumor, nephrectomy 4 weeks later. CDR1 is MDHEN, CDR2 SYDVKM, per germline. The CDR3 has 16 residues. V was trimmed by 7 bases and J by 0 bases, leaving 19 bases between them. Profiled with immunoSEQ multiplex PCR; TCRdb holds only in-frame clones, not every one. Among roughly 130,000 clones, approximately 75% were seen once, and the ten largest hold over 1.5%. The chain combines TRBV28 with TRBJ2-7, with D perhaps matching TRBD2 (6 bases). This clonotype was obtained from a woman in her fifties or sixties with renal cell carcinoma. The sequences come from blood, collected from a patient whose treatment included radiotherapy and nephrectomy. The CDR3 nucleotides are TGTGCCAGCACTACCACCGGGACTCCACTCTCCTACGAGCAGTACTTC. Translation: CASTTTGTPLSYEQYF.